A single sample gave rise to the 2 T cell receptor beta chains below, sequenced in a study of vaccination effects on CD4 cells after COVID-19. This table comes from immunoSEQ multiplex PCR, and its TCRdb copy is limited to in-frame clones, with some not included. The sample shows approximately 30,000 clones, roughly 73% of them seen only once. No antigen has been assigned to these receptors. Antigen-specific CD4+ T cells were first expanded with viral peptide pools by the ViraFEST assay and only then sequenced. Isolation of CD4+ T cells took place after less than 12 days of culture. All vaccine recipients tested negative for nucleocapsid antibodies and had never contracted SARS-CoV-2 infection. Here the sequenced sample was CD4+ T cells from PBMCs cultured with HCoV-NL63 spike peptides, taken before COVID-19 vaccination. The receptors shown here come from a human donor who received a COVID-19 vaccine.

V gene TRBV6-6 combines with J gene TRBJ1-1, with D possibly being TRBD1 (5 bases). From germline, CDR1 is MNHNY and CDR2 SVGAGI (reference sequence). The length of the CDR3 is 14 residues. V was clipped by 7 bases and J by 2 bases, with 14 bases between them. CDR3 bases: TGTGCCAGCAACCAGAGGGGCGACAACACTGAAGCTTTCTTT. This gives the protein CASNQRGDNTEAFF.

The chain combines TRBV7-2 with TRBJ2-7; maybe TRBD1 (5 bases). The CDR3 spans 13 residues. Deletions cut 7 bases from V and 2 bases from J, with 12 bases between. Germline CDR1 is SGHTA and CDR2 is FQGNSA. The CDR3 sequence is CASTSQAPYEQYF. In DNA form, the CDR3 reads TGTGCCAGCACCTCACAGGCGCCCTACGAGCAGTACTTC.